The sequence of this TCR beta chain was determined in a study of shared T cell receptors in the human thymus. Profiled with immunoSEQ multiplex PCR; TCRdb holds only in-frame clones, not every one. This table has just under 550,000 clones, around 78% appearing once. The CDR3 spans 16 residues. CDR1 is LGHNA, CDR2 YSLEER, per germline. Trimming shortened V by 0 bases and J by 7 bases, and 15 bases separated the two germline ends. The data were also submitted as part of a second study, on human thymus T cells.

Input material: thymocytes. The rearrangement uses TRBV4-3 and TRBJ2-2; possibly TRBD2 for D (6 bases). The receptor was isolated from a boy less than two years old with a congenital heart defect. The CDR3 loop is CASSQDRLGRSGELFF. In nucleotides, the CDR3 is TGCGCCAGCAGCCAAGATCGGCTCGGGAGAAGCGGGGAGCTGTTTTTT.